This TCR beta chain emerged from a study of technical replicates of blood from several donors. Sequencing used immunoSEQ multiplex PCR; TCRdb keeps in-frame clones, though not all of them. The top ten hold about 4.7% of the sample, which has roughly 70,000 clones, roughly 90% seen once. This TCR came from a human donor in good health. Some clones in this sample may be carry-over from other donors' samples. The sequenced material came from PBMCs.

Written as DNA, the CDR3 is TGTGCCAGCAGCTTAGGACTCAACCAAGAGACCCAGTACTTC. It encodes CASSLGLNQETQYF. This chain connects TRBV7-7 to TRBJ2-5; D remains unclear. Germline V CDR1 and CDR2: SSHAT, FNYEAQ (reference sequence). V gave up 1 base and J gave up 0 bases, with 6 bases separating them. The CDR3 consists of 14 residues.